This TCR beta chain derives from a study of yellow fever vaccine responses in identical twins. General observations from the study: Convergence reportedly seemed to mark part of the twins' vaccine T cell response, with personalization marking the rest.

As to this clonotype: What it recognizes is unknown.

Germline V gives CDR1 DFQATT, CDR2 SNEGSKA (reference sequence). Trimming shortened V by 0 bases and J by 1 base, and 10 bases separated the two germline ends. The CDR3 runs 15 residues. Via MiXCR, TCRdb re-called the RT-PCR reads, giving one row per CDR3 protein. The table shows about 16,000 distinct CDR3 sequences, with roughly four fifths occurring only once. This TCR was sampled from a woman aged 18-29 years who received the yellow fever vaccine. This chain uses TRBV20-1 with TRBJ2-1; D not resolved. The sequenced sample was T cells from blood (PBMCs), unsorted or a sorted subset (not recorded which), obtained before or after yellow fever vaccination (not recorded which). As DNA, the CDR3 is TGCAGTGCTAGAGATATGGCCTTATCCTACAATGAGCAGTTCTTC. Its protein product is CSARDMALSYNEQFF.